The source of this T cell receptor beta chain is a study of blood T cell repertoires in COVID-19. In the study overall: Researchers got acute and convalescent COVID-19 samples from the United States, Italy and Spain. PBMCs, B-cell-depleted T cells, or T cells were the source of the cDNA or gDNA that made up the material.

CDR3 length: 15 residues. V shed 5 bases and J 1 base; nucleotides not matched to a gene: 6. CDR1 and CDR2 (germline): SEHNR, FQNEAQ (reference sequence). Authors' methods: Reference gene primer amplification gave estimated nucleated cell counts. Assay used: immunoSEQ multiplex PCR; TCRdb lists only in-frame clones, some missing. Clone size and the V and J calls come from that table; the DNA yielded D and trimming. The sample holds 350,000 to 550,000 clones, around 89% seen once. The specimen was peripheral blood. V and J are TRBV7-9 and TRBJ2-5; the match to TRBD2 covers 8 bases. The TCR sequence derives from a young woman with acute or convalescent COVID-19. The CDR3 is CASSPGGGVQETQYF. DNA for the CDR3: TGTGCCAGCAGCCCCGGGGGGGGAGTCCAAGAGACCCAGTACTTC.